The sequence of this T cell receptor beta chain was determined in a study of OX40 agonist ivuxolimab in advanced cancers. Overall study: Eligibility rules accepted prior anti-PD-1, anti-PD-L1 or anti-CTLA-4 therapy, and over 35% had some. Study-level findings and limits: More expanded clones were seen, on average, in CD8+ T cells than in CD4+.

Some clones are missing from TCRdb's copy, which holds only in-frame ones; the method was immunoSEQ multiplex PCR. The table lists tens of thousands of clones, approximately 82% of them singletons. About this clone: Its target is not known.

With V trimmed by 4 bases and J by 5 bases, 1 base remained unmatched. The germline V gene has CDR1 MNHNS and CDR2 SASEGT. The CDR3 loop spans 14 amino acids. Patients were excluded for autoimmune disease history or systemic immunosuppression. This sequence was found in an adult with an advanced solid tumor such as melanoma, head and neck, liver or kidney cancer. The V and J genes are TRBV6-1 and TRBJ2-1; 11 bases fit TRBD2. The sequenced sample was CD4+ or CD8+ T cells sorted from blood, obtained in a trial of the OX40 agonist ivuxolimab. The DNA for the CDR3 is TGTGCCAGCAGTGGACTAGCGGGACACAATGAGCAGTTCTTC. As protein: CASSGLAGHNEQFF.